These 20 T cell receptor beta chains were sequenced from one sample in a study of blood T cell repertoires in COVID-19. Here immunoSEQ multiplex PCR was the method, and the copy in TCRdb shows in-frame clones only, minus some. The data hold about 62,000 clones, with 70% to 80% observed a single time. The sample comprised peripheral blood. All receptors derive from a man between 60 and 75 years old with acute or convalescent COVID-19.

The rearrangement uses TRBV11-1 and TRBJ2-7; 7 nucleotides align to TRBD1. The trim removed 5 bases at V and 0 bases at J, leaving 7 bases unmatched. CDR1 is SGHAT and CDR2 is FQDESV in the germline V gene (reference sequence). The CDR3 has 15 amino acids. As DNA, the CDR3 is TGTGCCAGCAGCCCTTGGGGACAGTTCTCCTACGAGCAGTACTTC. Its protein is CASSPWGQFSYEQYF.

This chain joins TRBV19 and TRBJ1-1; D is unclear. V was cut by 5 bases and J by 0 bases, with 7 bases left in between. CDR1 and CDR2 (germline): LNHDA, SQIVND (reference sequence). The CDR3 sequence is 13 residues long. For the CDR3, the DNA is TGTGCCAGTAGTTTCCTCTTGAACACTGAAGCTTTCTTT. It codes for CASSFLLNTEAFF.

The V call is TRBV7-9, the J call TRBJ1-6, with D tentatively TRBD1 (5 bases). The V gene lost 0 bases and the J gene lost 1 base, with 10 bases spanning the gap. Germline CDR1 and CDR2: SEHNR and FQNEAQ (reference sequence). The CDR3 totals 17 residues. The CDR3 region has the DNA TGTGCCAGCAGCTTAGCTCGTGGGGGGTCCTATAATTCACCCCTCCACTTT. Residues: CASSLARGGSYNSPLHF.

The chain joins TRBV4-1 to TRBJ1-3; D is uncertain. The germline gives CDR1 MGHRA, CDR2 YSYEKL. The CDR3 has 15 residues. V lost 2 bases to trimming and J lost 3 bases, with 11 bases between them. CDR3 nucleotide sequence: TGCGCCAGCAGCCAATCCCCCAGGAATGGAAACACCATATATTTT. Translated: CASSQSPRNGNTIYF.

This sequence joins TRBV6-5 and TRBJ1-2, with TRBD1 as a possible D gene (5 bases). This CDR3 has 13 amino acids. Germline CDR1 is MNHEY and CDR2 is SVGAGI. The V gene lost 5 bases and the J gene lost 8 bases, with 15 bases spanning the gap. The CDR3 sequence: CASSTLGGSGYTF. CDR3 nucleotides: TGTGCCAGCAGTACCCTCGGGGGGTCCGGCTACACCTTC.

V is TRBV5-8 and J is TRBJ2-2; TRBD2 matches 11 bases. The ends lost 1 base at V and 5 bases at J; junction bases unmatched: 7. Germline-derived CDR1 and CDR2 are SGHTS and YDEGEE. This CDR3 is built from 17 residues. CDR3 sequence (DNA): TGTGCCAGCAGCTTGTTTAGCACTAGCGGGAGTACCGGGGAGCTGTTTTTT. Translated, it gives CASSLFSTSGSTGELFF.

The chain employs TRBV29-1 and TRBJ1-2, with 9 bases that match TRBD1. Trimming took 3 bases from V and 8 from J; bases not matched to a gene: 10. The CDR3 length is 14 residues. Germline lookup yields CDR1 SQVTM and CDR2 ANQGSEA. In DNA, the CDR3 is TGCAGCGTTGATCAACAGGGGGCTCTAGTCGGCTACACCTTC. Translation gives CSVDQQGALVGYTF. Full variable domain (outside the CDR3, taken from reference TRBV29-1 and TRBJ1-2): SAVISQKPSRDICQRGTSLTIQCQVDSQVTMMFWYRQQPGQSLTLIATANQGSEATYESGFVIDKFPISRPNLTFSTLTVSNMSPEDSSIYLCSVDQQGALVGYTFGSGTRLTVV.

V is TRBV28 and J is TRBJ2-7, with 12 positions matching TRBD2. Unmatched junction bases numbered 5, after V lost 4 bases and J lost 4 bases. CDR1 and CDR2 (germline): MDHEN, SYDVKM. This CDR3 is 15 amino acids long. The CDR3 region is CASSSRTSGAYEQYF. In DNA form, the CDR3 reads TGTGCCAGCAGTTCAAGGACTAGCGGGGCGTACGAGCAGTACTTC.

This clone was counted only a few times. This sequence joins TRBV18 and TRBJ2-7, with TRBD2 identical over 10 bases. Germline V gives CDR1 KGHSH, CDR2 LQKENI. V lost 3 bases and J lost 0; bases outside the gene matches: 5. The CDR3 spans 16 residues. CDR3 bases: TGTGCCAGCTCACCCGGACTAGCGGTCAGCTCCTACGAGCAGTACTTC. Translated, it gives CASSPGLAVSSYEQYF.

J is TRBJ2-7 and V is TRBV12-5; 7 nucleotides line up with TRBD1. Trimming cost V 2 bases and J 6 bases; bases outside gene matches: 22. The CDR3 has 19 amino acids. CDR1 and CDR2 from the germline V gene are LGHNT and FRNRAP. As DNA, the CDR3 is TGTGCTAGTGGTTTGATTCCGAACAGGGGTGGATGGAGAATACGCGAGCAGTACTTC. This gives the protein CASGLIPNRGGWRIREQYF. The full variable domain, its missing parts supplied by reference TRBV12-5 and TRBJ2-7, is DARVTQTPRHKVTEMGQEVTMRCQPILGHNTVFWYRQTMMQGLELLAYFRNRAPLDDSGMPKDRFSAEMPDATLATLKIQPSEPRDSAVYFCASGLIPNRGGWRIREQYFGPGTRLTVT.

The J gene is TRBJ2-1, the V gene TRBV28, with D perhaps TRBD1 (6 bases). The V end lost 2 bases, the J end lost 1 base, and 9 bases lay between the germline ends. The CDR3 sequence is 15 residues long. Germline values: CDR1 MDHEN, CDR2 SYDVKM. CDR3 region: CASSLPGHSYNEQFF. In DNA, the CDR3 is TGTGCCAGCAGTTTACCGGGACATTCCTACAATGAGCAGTTCTTC.

On this clone: One end of the junction varies from germline; a read error may be responsible. This rearrangement joins TRBV19 to TRBJ1-5; no clear D. This CDR3 is 14 amino acids long. Germline V gene lookup returns CDR1 LNHDA and CDR2 SQIVND (reference sequence). CDR3: CVSSIVRSDQPQHF. CDR3 coding DNA: TGTGTCAGTAGTATTGTCAGAAGCGATCAGCCCCAGCATTTT. The full variable domain, its missing parts supplied by reference TRBV19 and TRBJ1-5, is DGGITQSPKYLFRKEGQNVTLSCEQNLNHDAMYWYRQDPGQGLRLIYYSQIVNDFQKGDIAEGYSVSREKKESFPLTVTSAQKNPTAFYLCVSSIVRSDQPQHFGDGTRLSIL.

This clone was counted only a few times. The rearrangement links TRBV24-1 to TRBJ2-1; maybe TRBD2 (7 bases). CDR1 KGHDR and CDR2 SFDVKD come from the germline V gene. Trimming pared 1 base from V and 1 base from J, leaving 10 bases between. This CDR3 region has 16 residues. CDR3 coding DNA: TGTGCCACCAGTGATTTTAGGGGGGGGTCCTACAATGAGCAGTTCTTC. This gives the protein CATSDFRGGSYNEQFF.

V usage is TRBV6-2 or TRBV6-3 and J usage is TRBJ2-7; 7 bases align to TRBD2. This CDR3 has 16 amino acids. Germline loops: CDR1 MNHEY, CDR2 SVGEGT. J lost 2 bases, V lost 5 bases, and 12 bases had no gene match. This CDR3 reads CASSGREGLSPYEQYF. CDR3 DNA: TGTGCCAGCAGTGGGAGGGAGGGACTATCTCCCTACGAGCAGTACTTC.

The chain has TRBV24-1 and TRBJ1-2; no definite D call. The V gene's germline CDR1 is KGHDR and CDR2 SFDVKD. This CDR3 is 11 amino acids long. The V gene lost 0 bases and the J gene lost 8 bases, with 3 bases spanning the gap. The CDR3 reads CATSDLGGYTF. The CDR3 DNA follows: TGTGCCACCAGTGATTTGGGCGGCTACACCTTC.

This clone has only a few counts. The chain employs TRBV18 and TRBJ2-6; D is possibly TRBD1 (6 bases). CDR1 and CDR2 from the germline V gene are KGHSH and LQKENI. V shed 2 bases and J shed 0 bases, with 8 bases lying between them. The length of the CDR3 is 16 residues. The CDR3, as DNA: TGTGCCAGCTCACCAAGGGGGAGCTCTGGGGCCAACGTCCTGACTTTC. Translating it yields CASSPRGSSGANVLTF.

A few counts support this clone. The rearrangement links TRBV2 to TRBJ2-3; D remains unclear. Germline V gene sequence: CDR1 SNHLY, CDR2 FYNNEI. The CDR3 is made up of 14 amino acids. Trimming left V 3 bases short and J 5 bases short, with 12 bases between. CDR3 nucleotide sequence: TGTGCCAGCAGTGAGACCGAGGCGCAAGATACGCAGTATTTT. This translates into CASSETEAQDTQYF.

The gene calls are TRBV11-2 and TRBJ1-5; 9 bases match TRBD1. CDR3 length: 18 amino acids. The germline CDR1 and CDR2 sequences are SGHAT and FQNNGV. With 4 bases clipped from V and 0 bases from J, the junction kept 10 bases outside the gene matches. The CDR3 DNA follows: TGTGCCAGCAGCTCGGACAGGGGAAGCCGATTTAGCAATCAGCCCCAGCATTTT. Amino acids: CASSSDRGSRFSNQPQHF.

The genes are TRBV7-3 and TRBJ2-5; 8 nucleotides align to TRBD1. The trim removed 5 bases at V and 5 bases at J, leaving 19 bases unmatched. The CDR3 consists of 18 residues. Germline lookup yields CDR1 SGHTA and CDR2 FQGTGA. The CDR3 protein is CASSPTDRGALFGETQYF. DNA of the CDR3: TGTGCCAGCAGCCCTACCGACAGGGGTGCCCTATTTGGGGAGACCCAGTACTTC.

The chain recombines TRBV5-1 with TRBJ2-5, with 9 bases fitting TRBD2. Germline V gene sequence: CDR1 SGHRS, CDR2 YFSETQ. The CDR3 length is 15 residues. Unmatched junction bases numbered 11, after V lost 4 bases and J lost 7 bases. CDR3 bases: TGCGCCAGCAGCGCTACTAGCGGGTGGATCGCGACCCAGTACTTC. Translation: CASSATSGWIATQYF. Filled out from reference TRBV5-1 and TRBJ2-5, the complete variable domain reads KAGVTQTPRYLIKTRGQQVTLSCSPISGHRSVSWYQQTPGQGLQFLFEYFSETQRNKGNFPGRFSGRQFSNSRSEMNVSTLELGDSALYLCASSATSGWIATQYFGPGTRLLVL.